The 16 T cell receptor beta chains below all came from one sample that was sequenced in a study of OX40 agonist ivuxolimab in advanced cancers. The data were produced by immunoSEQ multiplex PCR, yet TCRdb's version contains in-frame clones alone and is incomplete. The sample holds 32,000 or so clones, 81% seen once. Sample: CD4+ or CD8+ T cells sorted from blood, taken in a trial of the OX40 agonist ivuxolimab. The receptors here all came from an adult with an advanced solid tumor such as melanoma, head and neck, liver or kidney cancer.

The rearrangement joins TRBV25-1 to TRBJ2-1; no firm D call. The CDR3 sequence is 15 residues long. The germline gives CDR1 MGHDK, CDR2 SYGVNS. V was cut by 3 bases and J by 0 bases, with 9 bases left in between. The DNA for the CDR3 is TGTGCCAGCAGTGAGACGGAGAGCTCCTACAATGAGCAGTTCTTC. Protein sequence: CASSETESSYNEQFF.

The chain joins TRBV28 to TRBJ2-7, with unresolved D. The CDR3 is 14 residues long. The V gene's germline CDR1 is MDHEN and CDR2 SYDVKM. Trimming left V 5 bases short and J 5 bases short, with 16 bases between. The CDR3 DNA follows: TGTGCCAGCAGTCCAGCAGACGTCCTCCACGAGCAGTACTTC. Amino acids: CASSPADVLHEQYF.

CDR3 in DNA: TGTGCCAGCAGTAAGTGGGGGGCGAGACTGTTTTTT. This translates into CASSKWGARLFF. This chain links TRBV28 with TRBJ1-4, with D tentatively TRBD1 (6 bases). The CDR3 loop spans 12 amino acids. Per germline, CDR1 MDHEN and CDR2 SYDVKM. Trimming took off 5 bases at V and 13 bases at J, with 14 bases between the two ends.

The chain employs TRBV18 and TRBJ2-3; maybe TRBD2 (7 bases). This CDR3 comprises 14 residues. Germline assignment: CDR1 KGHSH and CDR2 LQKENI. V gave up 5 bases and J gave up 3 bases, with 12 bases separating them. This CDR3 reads CASSSGGPTDTQYF. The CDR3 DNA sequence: TGTGCCAGCTCATCCGGGGGGCCGACAGATACGCAGTATTTT.

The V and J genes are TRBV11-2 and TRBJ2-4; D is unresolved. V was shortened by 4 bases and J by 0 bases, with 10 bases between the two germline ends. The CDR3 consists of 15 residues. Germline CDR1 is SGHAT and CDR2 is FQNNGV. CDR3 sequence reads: CASSSLRLAKNIQYF. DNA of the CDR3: TGTGCCAGCAGCTCTCTCAGACTAGCCAAAAACATTCAGTACTTC.

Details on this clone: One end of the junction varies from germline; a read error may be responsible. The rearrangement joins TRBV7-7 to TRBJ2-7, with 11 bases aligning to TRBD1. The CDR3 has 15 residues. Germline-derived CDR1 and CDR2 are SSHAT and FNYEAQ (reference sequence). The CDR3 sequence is CASSPGGTGGHEQYF. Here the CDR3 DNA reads TGTGCTAGCAGCCCAGGCGGGACAGGGGGACACGAGCAGTACTTC.

CDR3 DNA sequence: TGTGCCAGTGCAAGGGGGACTAGCGGGAGTCGGGAGCAGTTCTTC. This sequence encodes CASARGTSGSREQFF. V is TRBV19 and J is TRBJ2-1, with 14 bases that match TRBD2. With V trimmed by 8 bases and J by 10 bases, 10 bases remained unmatched. Germline-derived CDR1 and CDR2 are LNHDA and SQIVND (reference sequence). The CDR3 sequence is 15 residues long.

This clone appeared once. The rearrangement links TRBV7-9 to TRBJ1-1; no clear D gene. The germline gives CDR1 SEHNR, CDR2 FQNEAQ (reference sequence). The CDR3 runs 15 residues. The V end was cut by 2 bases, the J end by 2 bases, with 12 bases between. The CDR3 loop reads CASSLWRGTNTEAFF. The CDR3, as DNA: TGTGCCAGCAGCTTATGGCGGGGAACCAACACTGAAGCTTTCTTT. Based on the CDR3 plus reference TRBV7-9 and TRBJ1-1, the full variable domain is DTGVSQNPRHKITKRGQNVTFRCDPISEHNRLYWYRQTLGQGPEFLTYFQNEAQLEKSRLLSDRFSAERPKGSFSTLEIQRTEQGDSAMYLCASSLWRGTNTEAFFGQGTRLTVV.

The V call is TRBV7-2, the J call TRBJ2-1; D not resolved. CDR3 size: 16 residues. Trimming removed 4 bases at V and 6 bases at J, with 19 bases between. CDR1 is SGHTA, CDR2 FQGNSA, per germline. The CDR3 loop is CASSSPGEPRANEQFF. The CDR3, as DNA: TGTGCCAGCAGCTCCCCTGGGGAACCCCGGGCCAATGAGCAGTTCTTC.

As DNA, the CDR3 is TGTGCCAGCAGCCCCCGGACTATTAAAGATGATAATGAGCAGTTCTTC. As protein: CASSPRTIKDDNEQFF. V usage is TRBV9 and J usage is TRBJ2-1; the D gene is possibly TRBD2 (6 bases). V gave up 4 bases and J gave up 7 bases, with 21 bases separating them. CDR1 and CDR2 (germline): SGDLS, YYNGEE. The CDR3 is made up of 16 amino acids. Supplemented by reference TRBV9 and TRBJ2-1, the full variable domain reads DSGVTQTPKHLITATGQRVTLRCSPRSGDLSVYWYQQSLDQGLQFLIQYYNGEERAKGNILERFSAQQFPDLHSELNLSSLELGDSALYFCASSPRTIKDDNEQFFGPGTRLTVL.

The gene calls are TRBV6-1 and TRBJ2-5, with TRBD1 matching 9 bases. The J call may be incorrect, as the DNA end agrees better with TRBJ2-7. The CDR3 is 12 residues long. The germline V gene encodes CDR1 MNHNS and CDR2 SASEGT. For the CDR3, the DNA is TGTGCCAGCAGAGGGACAGGGAACGAGCAGTACTTC. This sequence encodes CASRGTGNEQYF.

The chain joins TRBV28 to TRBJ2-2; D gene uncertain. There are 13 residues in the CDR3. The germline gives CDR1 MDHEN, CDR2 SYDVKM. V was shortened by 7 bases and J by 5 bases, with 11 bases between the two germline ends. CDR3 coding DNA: TGTGCCAGCAATCCTACCATTACCGGGGAGCTGTTTTTT. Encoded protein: CASNPTITGELFF. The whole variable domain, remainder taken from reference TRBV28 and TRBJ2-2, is DVKVTQSSRYLVKRTGEKVFLECVQDMDHENMFWYRQDPGLGLRLIYFSYDVKMKEKGDIPEGYSVSREKKERFSLILESASTNQTSMYLCASNPTITGELFFGEGSRLTVL.

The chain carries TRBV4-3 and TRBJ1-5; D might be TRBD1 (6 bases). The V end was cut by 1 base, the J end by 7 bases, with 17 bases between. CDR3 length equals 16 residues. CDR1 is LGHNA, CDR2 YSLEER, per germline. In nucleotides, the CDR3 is TGCGCCAGCAGCCAAGGCAGCGGGGGGGCAAAGCAGCCCCAGCATTTT. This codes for CASSQGSGGAKQPQHF.

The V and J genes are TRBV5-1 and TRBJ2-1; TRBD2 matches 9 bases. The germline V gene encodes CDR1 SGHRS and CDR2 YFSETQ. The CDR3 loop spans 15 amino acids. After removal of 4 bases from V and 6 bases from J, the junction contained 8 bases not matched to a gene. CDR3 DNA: TGCGCCAGCAGCACCGCCGGGACTAGCACCAATGAGCAGTTCTTC. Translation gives CASSTAGTSTNEQFF. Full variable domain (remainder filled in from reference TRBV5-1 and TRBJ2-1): KAGVTQTPRYLIKTRGQQVTLSCSPISGHRSVSWYQQTPGQGLQFLFEYFSETQRNKGNFPGRFSGRQFSNSRSEMNVSTLELGDSALYLCASSTAGTSTNEQFFGPGTRLTVL.

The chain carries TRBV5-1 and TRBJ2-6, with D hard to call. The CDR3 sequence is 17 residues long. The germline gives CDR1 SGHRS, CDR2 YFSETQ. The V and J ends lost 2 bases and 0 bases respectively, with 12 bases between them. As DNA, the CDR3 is TGCGCCAGCAGCTTAGGCGTACACCCCTCTGGGGCCAACGTCCTGACTTTC. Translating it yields CASSLGVHPSGANVLTF. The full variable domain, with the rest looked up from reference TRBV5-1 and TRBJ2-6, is KAGVTQTPRYLIKTRGQQVTLSCSPISGHRSVSWYQQTPGQGLQFLFEYFSETQRNKGNFPGRFSGRQFSNSRSEMNVSTLELGDSALYLCASSLGVHPSGANVLTFGAGSRLTVL.

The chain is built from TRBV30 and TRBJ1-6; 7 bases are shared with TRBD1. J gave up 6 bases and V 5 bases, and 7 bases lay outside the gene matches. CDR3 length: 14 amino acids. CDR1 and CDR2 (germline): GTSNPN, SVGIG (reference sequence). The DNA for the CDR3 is TGTGCCTGGGGTTCCGGGACAGCTAATTCACCCCTCCACTTT. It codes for CAWGSGTANSPLHF.